The entry that follows covers one T cell receptor beta chain sequence. V lost 4 bases and J lost 3; bases outside the gene matches: 9. Germline V lookup: CDR1 MNHEY, CDR2 SMNVEV (reference sequence). The CDR3 is 15 amino acids. These data are taken from a study of blood T cell repertoires in COVID-19. On the study more broadly: Sources were T cells, B-cell-depleted T cells, or PBMCs; the material itself was cDNA or gDNA.

The protocol was immunoSEQ multiplex PCR, while the TCRdb copy is restricted to in-frame clones and leaves out a portion. The sample consists of some 41,000 clones, approximately 82% of them appearing once. This receptor was obtained from a woman of 80 years or more with active or convalescent COVID-19. The J gene is TRBJ2-7, the V gene TRBV27; 7 nucleotides align to TRBD1. The sequenced material came from peripheral blood. In DNA form, the CDR3 reads TGTGCCAGCAGTTCGACAGGGAGATTAGTCTACGAGCAGTACTTC. This encodes CASSSTGRLVYEQYF.